The 26 T cell receptor beta chains in this list originate from one sample, sequenced in a study of tumor-infiltrating lymphocytes in primary liver carcinoma. TCR beta cDNA came from approximately 490 ng total RNA, primed with a constant-region primer. Three-round nested multiplex PCR performed with slightly modified ARM-PCR produced the TCR beta libraries. The study ran its first two PCR rounds for around 10 cycles each, using TRBV1-TRBV30 forward primers and a C-beta reverse primer. TCRdb fed the multiplex PCR reads into MiXCR, producing one record per CDR3 protein. The sample records 52,000 or so distinct CDR3 sequences, roughly 80% being singletons. Co-extracted RNA and DNA came from roughly 20-30 mg of unsorted bulk tissue. Sequencing used liver tumor tissue from sampling region 5. Subset in this sample: tumor region T5, tumor centre. These receptors all come from a man aged 35 to 55 with primary liver carcinoma and hepatitis B virus infection.

V and J are TRBV12-3 or TRBV12-4 and TRBJ2-1; tentative D call: TRBD2 (6 bases). The CDR3 is 12 residues long. V was clipped by 8 bases and J by 7 bases, with 12 bases between them. CDR3 sequence reads: CASVGRRNEQFF. The DNA of the CDR3 is TGTGCCAGCGTTGGGAGGAGAAATGAGCAGTTCTTC.

About this clonotype itself: One end of the junction varies from germline; a read error may be responsible. The genes are TRBV4-2 and TRBJ1-4, with D unclear. Germline values: CDR1 LGHNA, CDR2 YNFKEQ. The CDR3 has 13 amino acids. The CDR3 loop reads CASGQLHREKLFF. CDR3 nucleotide sequence: TGTGCCAGCGGCCAGCTCCACCGTGAAAAACTGTTCTTT.

The rearrangement joins TRBV4-2 to TRBJ2-3; 9 bases map to TRBD2. V gave up 2 bases and J gave up 3 bases; unmatched junction bases: 15. The germline V gene encodes CDR1 LGHNA and CDR2 YNFKEQ. The CDR3 has 19 residues. CDR3 bases: TGTGCCAGCAGCCAAAGATTGCGGTTAGCGGGAGTTGGGACAGATACGCAGTATTTT. Its protein is CASSQRLRLAGVGTDTQYF.

Details on this clonotype: Since the CDR3 does not end with the conserved phenylalanine or tryptophan, this likely comes from a read error. This chain uses TRBV14 with TRBJ2-6; D is unresolved. CDR3 length: 13 residues. Germline CDR1 and CDR2: SGHDN and FVKESK. DNA for the CDR3: TGTGCTAGCAGTCTGAGTAGAGCCAACGTCCTGACTTTA. The encoded protein is CASSLSRANVLTL.

Details on this clonotype: Because it lacks the conserved phenylalanine or tryptophan at the end, this CDR3 is likely a read error. The genes are TRBV11-2 and TRBJ2-1; weak D call: TRBD2 (5 bases). Germline CDR1 is SGHAT and CDR2 is FQNNGV. V lost 6 bases and J lost 5, with 17 bases in between. The CDR3 is 15 amino acids. CDR3 protein: CASSFSAPFDNEQFL. The CDR3, as DNA: TGTGCCAGCAGTTTTAGCGCGCCATTCGACAATGAGCAGTTCCTC.

With respect to this clonotype: Compared with germline, one end of the junction differs, possibly owing to a read error. This chain uses TRBV4-2 with TRBJ2-7, with D maybe TRBD2 (6 bases). CDR1 and CDR2 (germline): LGHNA, YNFKEQ. The CDR3 spans 16 residues. The DNA for the CDR3 is TGTGCCAGCATCCAACCATCTAGCGACGGTCCCTACGAGCAGTACTTC. The encoded protein is CASIQPSSDGPYEQYF.

A word on this clonotype: Mismatch with germline at one junction end may stem from a read error. This sequence joins TRBV7-9 and TRBJ2-5; 10 bases align to TRBD1. There are 15 residues in the CDR3. Germline V gives CDR1 SEHNR, CDR2 FQNEAQ (reference sequence). In DNA, the CDR3 is TGTGCCACCAGCTTCTGGACAGGGGGAGTAGAGACCCAATACTTC. Translating gives CATSFWTGGVETQYF. The whole variable domain, remainder taken from reference TRBV7-9 and TRBJ2-5, is DTGVSQNPRHKITKRGQNVTFRCDPISEHNRLYWYRQTLGQGPEFLTYFQNEAQLEKSRLLSDRFSAERPKGSFSTLEIQRTEQGDSAMYLCATSFWTGGVETQYFGPGTRLLVL.

This clonotype has a handful of counts. One end of the junction does not line up with germline, which may come from a read error. This chain connects TRBV4-2 to TRBJ2-7; unclear D gene. Looked up from germline, CDR1 is LGHNA and CDR2 is YNFKEQ. The CDR3 runs 12 residues. The CDR3 nucleotides read TGTACCAGCAGTCAAGTAGGCTACGAGCAGTACTTC. Amino acids: CTSSQVGYEQYF.

About this clonotype itself: Given the absence of the conserved phenylalanine or tryptophan at the CDR3 end, a read error is likely. The chain combines TRBV18 with TRBJ2-3; 10 bases align to TRBD2. Germline V gene data show CDR1 as KGHSH and CDR2 as LQKENI. The CDR3 consists of 15 residues. CDR3: CVSSPTAGGPGTQYV. For the CDR3, the DNA is TGTGTCAGCTCACCGACAGCGGGAGGGCCAGGTACGCAGTATGTT.

Comments on this clonotype: One end of the junction does not line up with germline, which may come from a read error. CDR3 bases: TGTGTCAGCACCCCTGGCAGTACGCAGGAAAAACTGTTTTTT. As protein: CVSTPGSTQEKLFF. The chain joins TRBV4-2 to TRBJ1-4; no reliable D call. The CDR3 runs 14 residues. The germline V gene has CDR1 LGHNA and CDR2 YNFKEQ.

This clonotype was seen repeatedly, ten times or more. The J gene is TRBJ2-3, the V gene TRBV5-1; maybe TRBD2 (6 bases). Looked up from germline, CDR1 is SGHRS and CDR2 is YFSETQ. Trimming took off 0 bases at V and 4 bases at J, with 9 bases between the two ends. The CDR3 covers 14 residues. CDR3 loop: CASSLGTMADTQYF. For the CDR3, the DNA is TGCGCCAGCAGCTTGGGGACTATGGCAGATACGCAGTATTTT.

Remarks on this clonotype: Since no conserved phenylalanine or tryptophan closes the CDR3, a read error is the likely cause. The chain recombines TRBV11-2 with TRBJ2-6; D may correspond to TRBD1 or TRBD2 (6 bases each). The germline CDR1 and CDR2 sequences are SGHAT and FQNNGV. V was trimmed by 5 bases and J by 0 bases, leaving 26 bases between them. This CDR3 has 21 amino acids. The CDR3 region is CASSMGGDRSISLSGANVLTT. In DNA form, the CDR3 reads TGTGCCAGCAGCATGGGGGGAGACAGGAGCATTTCCCTCTCTGGGGCCAACGTCCTGACTACC.

V is TRBV5-4 and J is TRBJ2-7; perhaps TRBD1 as D (6 bases). Germline values: CDR1 SGHNT, CDR2 YYREEE (reference sequence). This CDR3 spans 13 amino acids. Trimming took 3 bases from V and 3 from J, leaving 10 bases between them. In DNA form, the CDR3 reads TGTGCCAGCAGCTCTATACAGGGCTACGAGCAGTACTTC. It is translated as CASSSIQGYEQYF.

The chain recombines TRBV29-1 with TRBJ2-5; a weak D match, TRBD2 (5 bases). The length of the CDR3 is 12 residues. CDR1 and CDR2 from the germline V gene are SQVTM and ANQGSEA. CDR3 loop: CCGMGSGETQYF. The CDR3 DNA reads as TGCTGCGGTATGGGCAGCGGAGAGACCCAGTACTTC.

The chain links TRBV11-3 to TRBJ2-7; 7 positions agree with TRBD1. Germline V CDR1 and CDR2: SGHNT, YENEEA. V shed 11 bases and J 2 bases; nucleotides not matched to a gene: 9. The CDR3 sequence is 13 residues long. The CDR3 protein is CAGGVGQTYEQYF. DNA for the CDR3: TGTGCCGGCGGCGTGGGACAGACCTACGAGCAGTACTTC.

The V and J genes are TRBV5-4 and TRBJ2-1, with TRBD1 as a possible D gene (6 bases). Germline V lookup: CDR1 SGHNT, CDR2 YYREEE (reference sequence). This CDR3 region has 15 residues. Here the CDR3 DNA reads TGTGTCGGCAGCACTGCCGGACAGTATAATAATGAGCAGTTCTTC. Amino acids: CVGSTAGQYNNEQFF.

This clonotype was seen only once. This may arise from a read error, as a much more abundant clone is one base away. This chain joins TRBV2 and TRBJ2-3; D unresolved. The V gene's germline CDR1 is SNHLY and CDR2 FYNNEI. This CDR3 is 12 amino acids long. V lost 5 bases and J lost 7, with 10 bases in between. The chain's CDR3 is CASSPLENTQYF. The CDR3 bases are TGTGCCAGCAGTCCCCTAGAAAATACGCAGTATTTT.

Of note for this clonotype: The junction and the germline gene differ at one end; a read error may be behind it. V and J are TRBV4-1 and TRBJ2-2, with D perhaps matching TRBD1 (7 bases). CDR1 MGHRA and CDR2 YSYEKL come from the germline V gene. The CDR3 is 15 residues long. The CDR3 region is CASSQGGKSPGELFF. CDR3 coding DNA: TGCGCCAGTAGCCAGGGGGGAAAATCCCCCGGGGAGCTGTTTTTT.

Concerning this clonotype: Germline and junction disagree at one end, which may indicate a read error. The rearrangement joins TRBV11-1 to TRBJ2-1; D tentatively fits TRBD1 or TRBD2 (5 bases each). CDR3 length: 15 residues. Germline CDR1 reads SGHAT; CDR2 reads FQDESV (reference sequence). DNA of the CDR3: TGTGCCAACAGCTTCCAGGGACCGCTGGACGATGAGCAGTCCTTC. Its translation is CANSFQGPLDDEQSF.

Remarks on this clonotype: Compared with germline, one end of the junction differs, possibly owing to a read error. The gene calls are TRBV11-2 and TRBJ2-7, with D possibly matching TRBD1 (5 bases). The CDR3 spans 14 residues. From germline, CDR1 is SGHAT and CDR2 FQNNGV. The CDR3 loop reads CASSLDCRGYEQYF. In DNA form, the CDR3 reads TGTGCAAGCAGCTTAGATTGTAGGGGCTACGAGCAGTACTTC.

The table lists this clonotype with a count of one. The rearrangement uses TRBV12-3 or TRBV12-4 and TRBJ1-6, with 8 bases aligning to TRBD1. The CDR3 contains 15 residues. Unmatched junction bases numbered 18, after V lost 4 bases and J lost 19 bases. The CDR3 protein is CASSSRDRLYSPIHF. Written as DNA, the CDR3 is TGTGCCAGCAGTTCACGGGACAGGCTGTATTCACCCATACACTTT.

In the case of this clonotype: A much larger clonotype is one base distant, so this may be a read error. The chain recombines TRBV20-1 with TRBJ1-5; D might be TRBD1 (5 bases). The CDR3 runs 13 residues. Germline lookup yields CDR1 DFQATT and CDR2 SNEGSKA (reference sequence). The CDR3 DNA sequence: TGCGGTGCTAGGGCCCAGGGCGAGCAACCCCAGCATTTT. Amino acids: CGARAQGEQPQHF.

About this clonotype: Mismatch with germline at one junction end may stem from a read error. The DNA for the CDR3 is TGTGCCAGCAGTGCATCAAAGGTGCGGGTACAAGAGACCCAGTATTTC. It encodes CASSASKVRVQETQYF. The V call is TRBV24-1, the J call TRBJ2-5; D possibly corresponds to TRBD2 (5 bases). Germline V CDR1 and CDR2: KGHDR, SFDVKD. This CDR3 has 16 amino acids.

This clonotype was seen repeatedly, ten times or more. The chain is built from TRBV5-1 and TRBJ2-3, with TRBD2 matching over 9 bases. This CDR3 region has 15 residues. Germline lookup yields CDR1 SGHRS and CDR2 YFSETQ. The V segment lost 8 bases and the J segment 2 bases; nucleotides outside the gene matches: 9. Here the CDR3 reads CASLLSSGVTDTQYF. The CDR3 DNA reads TGCGCCAGTCTACTTTCTAGCGGGGTCACAGATACGCAGTATTTT.

Note on this clonotype: A clone one base away is much larger, so this may be a read error. The chain uses TRBV19 and TRBJ1-1; D perhaps matches TRBD1 (6 bases). This CDR3 has 13 amino acids. Germline CDR1 and CDR2: LNHDA and SQIVND (reference sequence). The CDR3 DNA is TGTCCTAGCAACAGGGATGGGGACACTGAAGCTTTCTTT. It is translated as CPSNRDGDTEAFF.

About this clonotype: An end of the junction does not agree with germline; a read error may underlie this. This chain joins TRBV11-3 and TRBJ2-1, with D unclear. The CDR3 has 14 residues. The germline V gene has CDR1 SGHNT and CDR2 YENEEA. This CDR3 is CASTLCVSKNEQFF. The CDR3 nucleotides read TGTGCCAGCACCTTATGCGTCTCGAAGAATGAGCAGTTCTTC.